This TCR beta chain is drawn from a study of cytomegalovirus exposure and HLA in healthy donors. The primer mix had 60 Vbeta and 13 Jbeta primers. Assay: immunoSEQ multiplex PCR; the TCRdb copy retains only in-frame clones and omits some. This table has around 67,000 clones, 68% appearing once. The V end lost 3 bases, the J end lost 0 bases, and 11 bases lay between the germline ends. This CDR3 region has 15 residues. Germline V gene lookup returns CDR1 MNHNS and CDR2 SASEGT. The chain combines TRBV6-1 with TRBJ1-1, with TRBD1 as a possible D gene (5 bases). The clonotype originates from a woman aged 25 to 45 in good health and CMV-seronegative. Sequencing was done on a sample of PBMCs. CDR3 protein: CASSDWGEMNTEAFF. In DNA form, the CDR3 reads TGTGCCAGCAGTGATTGGGGGGAAATGAACACTGAAGCTTTCTTT.